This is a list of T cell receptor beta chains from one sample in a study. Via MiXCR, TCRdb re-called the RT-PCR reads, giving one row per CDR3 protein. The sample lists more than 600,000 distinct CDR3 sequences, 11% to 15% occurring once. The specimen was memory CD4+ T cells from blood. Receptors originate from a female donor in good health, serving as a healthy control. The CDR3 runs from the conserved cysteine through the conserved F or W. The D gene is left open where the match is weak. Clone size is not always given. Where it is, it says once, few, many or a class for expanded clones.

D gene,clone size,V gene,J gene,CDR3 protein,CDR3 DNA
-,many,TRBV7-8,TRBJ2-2,CASSLPGAPGELFF,TGTGCCAGCAGCTTACCTGGGGCTCCCGGGGAGCTGTTTTTT
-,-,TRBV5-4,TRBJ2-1,CASSLAGGRDQQFF,TGTGCCAGCAGCTTGGCGGGCGGAAGAGACCAGCAGTTCTTC
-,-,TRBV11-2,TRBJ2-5,CASSTPRQRQETQYF,TGTGCCAGCAGCACCCCCCGACAGAGGCAAGAGACCCAGTACTTC
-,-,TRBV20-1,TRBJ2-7,CSAGTGTQSTSTYF,TGCAGTGCTGGTACCGGGACACAAAGTACGAGCACGTACTTC
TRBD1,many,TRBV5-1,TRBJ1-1,CASSGQGGNTEAFF,TGCGCCAGCAGCGGACAGGGGGGGAACACTGAAGCTTTCTTT
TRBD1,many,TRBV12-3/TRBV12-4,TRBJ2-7,CASSPGQGFSYEQYF,TGTGCCAGCAGCCCCGGACAGGGGTTCTCCTACGAGCAGTACTTC
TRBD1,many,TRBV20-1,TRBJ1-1,CSARVFAGGAGTEAFF,TGCAGTGCTAGAGTTTTCGCAGGGGGCGCCGGCACTGAAGCTTTCTTT
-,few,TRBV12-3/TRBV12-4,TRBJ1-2,CASSLGQVNGYTF,TGTGCCAGCAGTTTGGGGCAGGTTAATGGCTACACCTTC
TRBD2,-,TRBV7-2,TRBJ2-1,CASSLGPTSLGEQFF,TGTGCCAGCAGCTTAGGGCCGACTAGCTTGGGTGAGCAGTTCTTC
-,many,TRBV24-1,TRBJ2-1,CATSDGVRWEQFF,TGTGCCACCAGTGATGGGGTCCGCTGGGAGCAGTTCTTC
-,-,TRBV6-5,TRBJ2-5,CASRPRTSIQETQYF,TGTGCCAGCAGACCTCGTACTAGCATCCAAGAGACCCAGTACTTC
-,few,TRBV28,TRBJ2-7,CASSPSGGADYEQYF,TGTGCCAGCAGTCCATCGGGCGGGGCGGACTACGAGCAGTACTTC
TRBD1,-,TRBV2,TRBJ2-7,CASRRGQGYEQYF,TGTGCCAGCAGGAGAGGACAGGGTTACGAGCAGTACTTC
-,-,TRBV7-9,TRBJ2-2,CASTRQRNTGELFF,TGTGCCAGCACCAGGCAGCGGAACACCGGGGAGCTGTTTTTT
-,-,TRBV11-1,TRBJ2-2,CASSSPGFPLERELFF,TGTGCCAGCAGCTCCCCAGGTTTTCCGCTGGAGCGGGAGCTGTTTTTT
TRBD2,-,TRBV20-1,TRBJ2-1,CSALAGAHDNEQFF,TGCAGTGCTCTAGCGGGAGCCCACGACAATGAGCAGTTCTTC
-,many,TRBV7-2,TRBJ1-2,CASSLSRTTNYGYTF,TGTGCCAGCAGCTTATCACGTACCACTAACTATGGCTACACCTTC
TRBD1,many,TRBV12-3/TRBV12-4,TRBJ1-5,CASSNTGGGQPQHF,TGTGCCAGCAGCAATACAGGGGGCGGTCAGCCCCAGCATTTT
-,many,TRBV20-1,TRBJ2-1,CSARDLSGRSYNEQFF,TGCAGTGCTAGAGACCTTAGCGGCCGATCCTACAATGAGCAGTTCTTC
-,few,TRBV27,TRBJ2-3,CASSTLAGADTQYF,TGTGCCAGCAGTACCTTGGCAGGAGCAGATACGCAGTATTTT
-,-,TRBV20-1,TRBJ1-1,CSARGMGGPPNTEAFF,TGCAGTGCTAGAGGGATGGGGGGCCCACCGAACACTGAAGCTTTCTTT
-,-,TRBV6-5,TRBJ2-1,CASSSSGGGDNEQFF,TGTGCCAGCAGTTCCAGCGGAGGAGGCGACAATGAGCAGTTCTTC
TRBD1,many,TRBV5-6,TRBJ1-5,CASSLRGGGQPQHF,TGTGCCAGCAGCTTGCGAGGGGGCGGACAGCCCCAGCATTTT
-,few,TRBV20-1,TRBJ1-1,CSARDTGPTAEAFF,TGCAGTGCTAGAGACACAGGCCCCACCGCTGAAGCTTTCTTT
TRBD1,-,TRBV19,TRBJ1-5,CASSLIQGAGQPQHF,TGTGCCAGTAGTCTCATCCAGGGGGCGGGACAGCCCCAGCATTTT
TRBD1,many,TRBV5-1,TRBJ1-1,CASSVQGGVNTEAFF,TGCGCCAGCAGCGTACAGGGGGGCGTGAACACTGAAGCTTTCTTT
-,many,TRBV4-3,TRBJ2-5,CASSQGLGLTETQYF,TGCGCCAGCAGCCAAGGGCTAGGCTTAACAGAGACCCAGTACTTC
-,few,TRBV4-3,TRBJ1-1,CASSQGRNSEAFF,TGCGCCAGCAGCCAAGGGCGAAATAGTGAAGCTTTCTTT
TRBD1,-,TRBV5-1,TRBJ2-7,CASRPGTEYYEQYF,TGCGCCAGCAGACCCGGGACAGAGTACTACGAGCAGTACTTC
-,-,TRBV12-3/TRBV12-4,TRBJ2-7,CASRFVGSYEQYF,TGTGCCAGCCGATTTGTTGGCTCCTACGAGCAGTACTTC
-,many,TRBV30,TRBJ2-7,CAWVGRGGPTEQYF,TGTGCCTGGGTGGGGCGCGGAGGACCTACAGAGCAGTACTTC
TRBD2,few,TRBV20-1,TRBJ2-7,CSAGRGASGLYEQYF,TGCAGTGCGGGCCGAGGGGCTAGCGGGCTTTACGAGCAGTACTTC
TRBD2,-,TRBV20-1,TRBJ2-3,CCQNRREEVRDTQYF,TGCTGCCAGAACCGGCGGGAGGAGGTTAGAGATACGCAGTATTTT
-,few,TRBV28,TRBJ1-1,CASSLNRGAFF,TGTGCCAGCAGTTTAAACCGTGGAGCTTTCTTT
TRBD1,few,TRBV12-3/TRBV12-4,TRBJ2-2,CASSFQGETGELFF,TGTGCCAGCAGTTTTCAGGGGGAGACCGGGGAGCTGTTTTTT
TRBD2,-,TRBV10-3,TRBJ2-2,CAISEFLGLAVDGELFF,TGTGCCATCAGTGAGTTTCTGGGACTAGCGGTAGACGGGGAGCTGTTTTTT
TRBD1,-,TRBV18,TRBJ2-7,CASSPVGTEIYEQYF,TGTGCCAGCTCACCAGTCGGGACAGAGATCTACGAGCAGTACTTC
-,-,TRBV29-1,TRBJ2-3,CSVGTYTDTQYF,TGCAGCGTTGGTACTTACACAGATACGCAGTATTTT
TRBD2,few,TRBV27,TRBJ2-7,CASLSPGGYEQYF,TGTGCCAGCCTTTCTCCGGGGGGGTACGAGCAGTACTTC
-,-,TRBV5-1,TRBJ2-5,CASSSRSVQETQYF,TGCGCCAGCAGCTCTAGATCCGTCCAAGAGACCCAGTACTTC
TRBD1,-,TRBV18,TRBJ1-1,CASSPRGKGANTEAFF,TGTGCCAGCTCACCGCGGGGGAAGGGGGCCAACACTGAAGCTTTCTTT
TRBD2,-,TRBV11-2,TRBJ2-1,CASSSGLAGSSYNEQFF,TGTGCCAGCAGCTCTGGGCTAGCGGGGAGCTCCTACAATGAGCAGTTCTTC
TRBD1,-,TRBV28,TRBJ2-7,CASRNPLGTGRPYEQYF,TGTGCCAGCAGAAATCCCCTCGGGACAGGGAGGCCCTACGAGCAGTACTTC
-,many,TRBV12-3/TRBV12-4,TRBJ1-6,CAAPGALNSPLHF,TGTGCCGCCCCGGGGGCCCTAAATTCACCCCTCCACTTT
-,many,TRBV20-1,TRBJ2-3,CSARDRRQSTDTQYF,TGCAGTGCTAGAGATCGAAGGCAGAGCACAGATACGCAGTATTTT
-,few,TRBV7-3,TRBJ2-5,CASSLKIGSGLETQYF,TGTGCCAGCAGCTTAAAAATCGGTTCAGGGCTGGAGACCCAGTACTTC
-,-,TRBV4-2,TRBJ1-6,CASSQDHGSVGDNSPLHF,TGTGCCAGCAGCCAAGATCACGGGAGTGTGGGGGACAATTCACCCCTCCACTTT
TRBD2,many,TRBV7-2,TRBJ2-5,CASSIRGLARETQYF,TGTGCCAGCAGCATCCGGGGACTAGCACGAGAGACCCAGTACTTC
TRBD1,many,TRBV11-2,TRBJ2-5,CASSRGQGLETQYF,TGTGCCAGCAGCCGAGGACAGGGTTTAGAGACCCAGTACTTC
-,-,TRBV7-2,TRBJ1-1,CASSLVTGVTEAFF,TGTGCCAGCAGCTTAGTCACTGGGGTCACTGAAGCTTTCTTT
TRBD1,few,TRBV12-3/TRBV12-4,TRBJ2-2,CASGQGVGTGELFF,TGTGCCAGTGGACAGGGAGTTGGCACCGGGGAGCTGTTTTTT
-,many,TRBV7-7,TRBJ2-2,CASSLTVNTGELFF,TGTGCTAGCAGCTTAACCGTGAACACCGGGGAGCTGTTTTTT
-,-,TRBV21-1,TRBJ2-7,CASVASSYEQYF,TGTGCCAGCGTGGCGAGCTCCTACGAGCAGTACTTC
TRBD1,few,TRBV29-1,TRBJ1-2,CSVGGTGERDYGYTF,TGCAGCGTTGGCGGGACAGGGGAGCGGGACTATGGCTACACCTTC